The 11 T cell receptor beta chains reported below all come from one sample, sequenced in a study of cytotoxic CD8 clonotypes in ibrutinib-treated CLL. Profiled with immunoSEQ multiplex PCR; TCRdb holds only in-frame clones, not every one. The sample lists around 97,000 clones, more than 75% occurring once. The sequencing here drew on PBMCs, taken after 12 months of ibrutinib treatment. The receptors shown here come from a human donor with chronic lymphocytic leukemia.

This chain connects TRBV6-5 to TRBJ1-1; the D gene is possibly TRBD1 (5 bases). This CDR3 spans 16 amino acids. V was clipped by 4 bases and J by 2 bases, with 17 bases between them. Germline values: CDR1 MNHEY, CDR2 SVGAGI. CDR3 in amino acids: CASSSTGLGPNTEAFF. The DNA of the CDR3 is TGTGCCAGCAGTTCCACAGGACTGGGGCCTAACACTGAAGCTTTCTTT.

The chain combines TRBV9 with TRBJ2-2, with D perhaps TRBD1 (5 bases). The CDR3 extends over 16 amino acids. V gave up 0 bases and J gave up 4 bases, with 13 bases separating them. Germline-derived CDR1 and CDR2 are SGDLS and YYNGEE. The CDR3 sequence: CASSVAAPGSTGELFF. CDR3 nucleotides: TGTGCCAGCAGCGTAGCAGCGCCAGGGTCCACCGGGGAGCTGTTTTTT.

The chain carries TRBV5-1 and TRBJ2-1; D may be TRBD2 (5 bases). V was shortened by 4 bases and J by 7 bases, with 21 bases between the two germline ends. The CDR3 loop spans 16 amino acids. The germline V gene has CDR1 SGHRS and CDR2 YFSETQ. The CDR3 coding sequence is TGCGCCAGCAGCCAGACCGGGATGACGACCTCAAATGAGCAGTTCTTC. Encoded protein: CASSQTGMTTSNEQFF.

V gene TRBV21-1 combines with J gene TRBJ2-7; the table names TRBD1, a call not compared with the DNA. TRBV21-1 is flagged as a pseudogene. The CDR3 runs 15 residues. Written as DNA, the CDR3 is TGTGCCAGCAGCAGAGACAGGGGGAGGACCTACGAGCAGTACTTC. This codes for CASSRDRGRTYEQYF.

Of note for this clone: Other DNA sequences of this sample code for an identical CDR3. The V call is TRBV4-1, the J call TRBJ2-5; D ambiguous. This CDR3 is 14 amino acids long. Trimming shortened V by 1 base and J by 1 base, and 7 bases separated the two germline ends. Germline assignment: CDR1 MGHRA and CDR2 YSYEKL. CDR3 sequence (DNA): TGCGCCAGCAGCCAAGGCACTACCCAAGAGACCCAGTACTTC. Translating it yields CASSQGTTQETQYF.

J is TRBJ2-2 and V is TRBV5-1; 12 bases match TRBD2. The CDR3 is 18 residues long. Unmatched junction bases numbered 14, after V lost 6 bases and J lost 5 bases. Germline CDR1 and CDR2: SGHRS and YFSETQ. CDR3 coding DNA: TGCGCCAGCAACCGACTAGCGGGGGCCTCGGTGACGACCGGGGAGCTGTTTTTT. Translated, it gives CASNRLAGASVTTGELFF. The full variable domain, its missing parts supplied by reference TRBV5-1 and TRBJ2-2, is KAGVTQTPRYLIKTRGQQVTLSCSPISGHRSVSWYQQTPGQGLQFLFEYFSETQRNKGNFPGRFSGRQFSNSRSEMNVSTLELGDSALYLCASNRLAGASVTTGELFFGEGSRLTVL.

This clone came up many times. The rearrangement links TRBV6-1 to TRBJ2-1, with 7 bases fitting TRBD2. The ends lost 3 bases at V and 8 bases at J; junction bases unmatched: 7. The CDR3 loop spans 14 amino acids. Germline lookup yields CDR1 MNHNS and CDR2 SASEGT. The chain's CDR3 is CASSEAGEVDEQFF. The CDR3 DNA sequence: TGTGCCAGCAGTGAGGCGGGGGAGGTCGATGAGCAGTTCTTC.

CDR3 sequence: CASSLAGGRETQYF. As DNA, the CDR3 is TGCGCCAGCAGCTTGGCAGGGGGCAGGGAGACCCAGTACTTC. This sequence joins TRBV5-1 and TRBJ2-5; TRBD1 agrees at 8 bases. CDR1 and CDR2 (germline): SGHRS, YFSETQ. The CDR3 extends over 14 amino acids. J gave up 5 bases and V 0 bases, and 3 bases lay outside the gene matches. The full variable domain, rest sourced from reference TRBV5-1 and TRBJ2-5, is KAGVTQTPRYLIKTRGQQVTLSCSPISGHRSVSWYQQTPGQGLQFLFEYFSETQRNKGNFPGRFSGRQFSNSRSEMNVSTLELGDSALYLCASSLAGGRETQYFGPGTRLLVL.

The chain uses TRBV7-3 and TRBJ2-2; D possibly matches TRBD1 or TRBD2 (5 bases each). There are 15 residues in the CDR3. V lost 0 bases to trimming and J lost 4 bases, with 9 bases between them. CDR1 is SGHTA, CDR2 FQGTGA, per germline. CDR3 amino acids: CASSLTGTLTGELFF. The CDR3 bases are TGTGCCAGCAGCTTAACTGGGACCCTCACCGGGGAGCTGTTTTTT.

The DNA for the CDR3 is TGTGCCAGCAGTCGGCAGGGGAGTAAAGATGGCTACACCTTC. Its translation: CASSRQGSKDGYTF. The rearrangement uses TRBV2 and TRBJ1-2, with D possibly matching TRBD1 (6 bases). This CDR3 comprises 14 residues. CDR1 is SNHLY and CDR2 is FYNNEI in the germline V gene. V gave up 5 bases and J gave up 6 bases, with 16 bases separating them.

Here the CDR3 reads CASSPGQIYGYTF. The CDR3 region has the DNA TGTGCCAGCAGCCCGGGACAAATCTATGGCTACACCTTC. V gene TRBV6-5 combines with J gene TRBJ1-2; D may be TRBD1 (6 bases). This CDR3 region has 13 residues. V was pared by 6 bases and J by 4 bases, with 12 bases between. Germline V lookup: CDR1 MNHEY, CDR2 SVGAGI.